This note documents a single T cell receptor (beta chain) sequence. Its specificity is not known. Method: immunoSEQ multiplex PCR; TCRdb's copy keeps in-frame clones and lacks some. The data show over a million clones, approximately 80% seen once. The data were taken from a study of shared clonotypes between healthy human individuals. Regarding the study as a whole: The sole specimen, blood, was sampled, and tissue repertoires likely differ.

Sequencing input: memory CD4+ T cells from PBMCs. Subset denoted: CD45RA-negative fraction. The clonotype was recovered from a man younger than 30 in good health. Some clones in this sample may be carry-over from other donors' samples.

In DNA form, the CDR3 reads TGTGCCAGCAGCGGGGACATTAGCAATCAGCCCCAGCATTTT. Translated, it gives CASSGDISNQPQHF. The chain links TRBV9 to TRBJ1-5; TRBD1 might be the D (6 bases). Trimming cost V 3 bases and J 0 bases, with 7 bases left between them. The germline V gene has CDR1 SGDLS and CDR2 YYNGEE. CDR3 length: 14 amino acids.